This TCR beta chain was sequenced for a study of T cell responses to AZD1222 COVID-19 vaccine. With 2 bases removed from V and 7 bases from J, the gap between germline ends came to 12 bases. CDR1 and CDR2 from the germline V gene are GTSNPN and SVGIG (reference sequence). CDR3 size: 13 residues. Produced via immunoSEQ multiplex PCR; TCRdb's table is partial and in-frame only. The sample has 110,000 or so clones, 86% seen once. The TCR originated in an adult who received the AZD1222 COVID-19 vaccine. The source was peripheral blood, collected 28 days after the second AZD1222 dose. V and J are TRBV30 and TRBJ1-5, with D uncertain. The CDR3 is CAWSSGLGQPQHF. Here the CDR3 DNA reads TGTGCCTGGAGTAGCGGGCTCGGGCAGCCCCAGCATTTT. The full variable domain, its missing parts supplied by reference TRBV30 and TRBJ1-5, is SQTIHQWPATLVQPVGSPLSLECTVEGTSNPNLYWYRQAAGRGLQLLFYSVGIGQISSEVPQNLSASRPQDRQFILSSKKLLLSDSGFYLCAWSSGLGQPQHFGDGTRLSIL.